The clone carrying this TCR beta chain was counted many times. Its target is not known. From germline, CDR1 is MNHNS and CDR2 SASEGT. The CDR3 runs 15 residues. The junction had 10 bases not matched to a gene; V was cut back by 7 bases and J by 6 bases. The data were obtained in a study of Graves' ophthalmopathy and Graves' hyperthyroidism. Study results and caveats: The model forecast ophthalmopathy progression, reaching around 70% sensitivity and 72% to 75% specificity.

The authors diagnosed from clinical symptoms, serum thyroxine, TRAb, thyroid ultrasound and orbital computed tomography. PBMCs were density-gradient isolated from about 9.6 ml fresh blood. Investigators amplified TCR beta CDR3 regions from RNA transcripts. The authors performed first-round RT-PCR with HTBI primers and then a second-round multiplex PCR. TCRdb re-analysed the multiplex PCR reads in MiXCR, keeping a single row per CDR3 protein. The sample has over 450,000 distinct CDR3 sequences; 13% to 15% are singletons. The chain couples TRBV6-1 to TRBJ2-2; 8 positions agree with TRBD1. The sequence came from a woman aged 25-40 years with Graves' ophthalmopathy. Sequencing was done on a sample of blood. CDR3 coding DNA: TGTGCCAGCAAGCCGAACAGGGGGTTGTCCGGGGAGCTGTTTTTT. This encodes CASKPNRGLSGELFF.